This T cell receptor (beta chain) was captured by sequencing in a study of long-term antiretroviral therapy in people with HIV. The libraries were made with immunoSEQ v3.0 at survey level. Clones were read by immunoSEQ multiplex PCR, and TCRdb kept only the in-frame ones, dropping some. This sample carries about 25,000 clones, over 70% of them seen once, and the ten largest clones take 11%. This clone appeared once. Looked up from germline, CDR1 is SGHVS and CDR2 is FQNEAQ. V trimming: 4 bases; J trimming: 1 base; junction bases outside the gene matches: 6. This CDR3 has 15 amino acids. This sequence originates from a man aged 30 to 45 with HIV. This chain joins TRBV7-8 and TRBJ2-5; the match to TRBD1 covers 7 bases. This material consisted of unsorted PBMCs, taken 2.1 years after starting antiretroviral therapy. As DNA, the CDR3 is TGTGCCAGCAGCTCCACAGGGGTGGCCCAAGAGACCCAGTACTTC. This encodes CASSSTGVAQETQYF. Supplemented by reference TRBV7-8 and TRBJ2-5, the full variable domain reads GAGVSQSPRYKVAKRGQDVALRCDPISGHVSLFWYQQALGQGPEFLTYFQNEAQLDKSGLPSDRFFAERPEGSVSTLKIQRTQQEDSAVYLCASSSTGVAQETQYFGPGTRLLVL.